Listed here are 20 T cell receptor beta chains from one sample, sequenced in a study of cytomegalovirus exposure and HLA in healthy donors. PCR was performed using 60 Vbeta and 13 Jbeta primers. Only in-frame clones appear in the TCRdb table, and some are missing; sequencing was by immunoSEQ multiplex PCR. The table lists about 130,000 clones, roughly two thirds of them singletons. The sequenced sample was PBMCs. Receptors were obtained from a man aged 30 to 39 in good health and CMV-seropositive.

The gene calls are TRBV6-5 and TRBJ1-5, with 10 bases fitting TRBD1. The germline V gene has CDR1 MNHEY and CDR2 SVGAGI. The CDR3 loop spans 15 amino acids. V shed 6 bases and J 2 bases; nucleotides not matched to a gene: 4. CDR3 residues: CASRGQGMGNQPQHF. CDR3 nucleotides: TGTGCCAGCAGGGGACAGGGGATGGGCAATCAGCCCCAGCATTTT.

About this clone itself: At one end, the junction sequence differs from germline, possibly due to a read error. The chain combines TRBV7-9 with TRBJ2-7; 7 bases agree with TRBD2. Germline assignment: CDR1 SEHNR and CDR2 FQNEAQ (reference sequence). This CDR3 is 16 amino acids long. The CDR3 DNA is TGTTCCAGCAGCTTTATCCAGCGGGAACCCCCCTACGAGCAGTACTTC. Protein sequence: CSSSFIQREPPYEQYF.

The rearrangement uses TRBV27 and TRBJ2-1; weak D call: TRBD1 (6 bases). The CDR3 loop spans 13 amino acids. V lost 5 bases and J lost 8, with 13 bases in between. Germline V lookup: CDR1 MNHEY, CDR2 SMNVEV (reference sequence). This chain's CDR3 is CASSAQGLHEQFF. The CDR3 nucleotides read TGTGCCAGCAGTGCCCAGGGGTTGCATGAGCAGTTCTTC.

The chain is built from TRBV2 and TRBJ1-3; tentatively, D is TRBD1 (5 bases). The CDR3 spans 14 residues. Germline V gene data show CDR1 as SNHLY and CDR2 as FYNNEI. Trimming took 6 bases from V and 4 from J, leaving 13 bases between them. The CDR3 region has the DNA TGTGCCAGCAGGGCGGGGGTCCCAGGAAACACCATATATTTT. Translating gives CASRAGVPGNTIYF.

V usage is TRBV5-1 and J usage is TRBJ2-7, with TRBD1 as a possible D gene (6 bases). The ends were cut back, 0 bases at V and 5 bases at J, with 15 bases in the middle. The CDR3 length is 15 residues. Germline loops: CDR1 SGHRS, CDR2 YFSETQ. CDR3 residues: CASSLGSLGANEQYF. CDR3 DNA: TGCGCCAGCAGCTTGGGGTCGCTGGGGGCCAACGAGCAGTACTTC.

The J gene is TRBJ1-2, the V gene TRBV6-5, with TRBD1 matching over 8 bases. Losses at the gene ends were 7 bases for V and 3 bases for J; bases not matched to a gene: 4. This CDR3 has 13 residues. CDR1 and CDR2 from the germline V gene are MNHEY and SVGAGI. The CDR3 DNA reads TGTGCCAGCACCGGACAGGGCGACTATGGCTACACCTTC. Its translation is CASTGQGDYGYTF.

CDR3 in DNA: TGTGCCAGCTCGTTGGAGGGCTGGATGTACGAGCAGTACTTC. Translated, it gives CASSLEGWMYEQYF. The rearrangement links TRBV28 to TRBJ2-7; perhaps TRBD2 as D (6 bases). This CDR3 is 14 amino acids long. Between the trimmed V and J ends, which lost 8 bases and 4 bases, there was a span of 18 bases. Germline CDR1 reads MDHEN; CDR2 reads SYDVKM.

A few counts support this clone. V gene TRBV6-1 combines with J gene TRBJ1-5, with 10 bases lining up with TRBD1. With V trimmed by 3 bases and J by 2 bases, 10 bases remained unmatched. Per germline, CDR1 MNHNS and CDR2 SASEGT. The CDR3 length is 18 residues. The CDR3 DNA follows: TGTGCCAGCAGTGAGCCCCCGACAGGGGGCCTGGGCAATCAGCCCCAGCATTTT. Amino acids: CASSEPPTGGLGNQPQHF.

The rearrangement uses TRBV5-1 and TRBJ2-3, with D uncertain. This CDR3 is built from 14 residues. Trimming took 0 bases from V and 6 from J, leaving 11 bases between them. Germline V gives CDR1 SGHRS, CDR2 YFSETQ. The CDR3 reads CASSLASPTDTQYF. The CDR3 DNA reads as TGCGCCAGCAGCTTGGCGTCGCCCACTGATACGCAGTATTTT.

The V and J genes are TRBV28 and TRBJ2-2; D call uncertain. CDR3 length: 13 amino acids. Germline CDR1 reads MDHEN; CDR2 reads SYDVKM. V was pared by 5 bases and J by 7 bases, with 11 bases between. The CDR3 DNA reads TGTGCCAGCAGTCTCCGAAGCTTCGGGGAGCTGTTTTTT. This translates into CASSLRSFGELFF.

This clone has just one count. V and J are TRBV28 and TRBJ1-1, with D unclear. Germline V gene sequence: CDR1 MDHEN, CDR2 SYDVKM. Between the trimmed V and J ends, which lost 3 bases and 0 bases, there was a span of 8 bases. The CDR3 has 14 amino acids. The CDR3 bases are TGTGCCAGCAGTTTTGGGCAGCTGAACACTGAAGCTTTCTTT. This encodes CASSFGQLNTEAFF.

This clone was recorded a few times. The V gene is TRBV27, the J gene TRBJ2-1; D gene unclear. Germline V lookup: CDR1 MNHEY, CDR2 SMNVEV (reference sequence). The CDR3 runs 13 residues. V was pared by 3 bases and J by 7 bases, with 10 bases between. CDR3 sequence (DNA): TGTGCCAGCAGTTTCGGAGCTAATAATGAGCAGTTCTTC. Translated, it gives CASSFGANNEQFF.

This clone has only one observation. This chain links TRBV2 with TRBJ2-3; D is possibly TRBD2 (6 bases). Germline V gene sequence: CDR1 SNHLY, CDR2 FYNNEI. The CDR3 is 13 amino acids. V was cut by 7 bases and J by 0 bases, with 8 bases left in between. CDR3 in amino acids: CASKTRSTDTQYF. The CDR3, as DNA: TGTGCCAGCAAGACTAGGAGCACAGATACGCAGTATTTT.

The chain combines TRBV6-5 with TRBJ1-4; D perhaps matches TRBD1 (6 bases). Germline V gives CDR1 MNHEY, CDR2 SVGAGI. This CDR3 is 14 amino acids long. The V gene lost 6 bases and the J gene lost 10 bases, with 18 bases spanning the gap. The CDR3 spells CASSSGTITGKLFF. For the CDR3, the DNA is TGTGCCAGCAGCTCGGGGACAATAACTGGAAAACTGTTTTTT.

This clone has a handful of counts. This rearrangement joins TRBV7-3 to TRBJ2-7; the match to TRBD1 covers 10 bases. The CDR3 has 14 residues. The germline V gene has CDR1 SGHTA and CDR2 FQGTGA. Trimming removed 2 bases from V and 6 bases from J; junction bases left unmatched: 4. The CDR3 loop is CASSLGQGVGEQYF. The CDR3, as DNA: TGTGCCAGCAGCTTAGGACAGGGGGTAGGCGAGCAGTACTTC.

This clone occurred a few times. J is TRBJ2-1 and V is TRBV6-1, with a possible D match to TRBD1 (6 bases). V was shortened by 2 bases and J by 13 bases, with 9 bases between the two germline ends. The CDR3 is made up of 11 amino acids. In germline, CDR1 is MNHNS, CDR2 SASEGT. The CDR3 DNA reads as TGTGCCAGCAGTGAAAGGGGGAGTCAGTTCTTC. Translated, it gives CASSERGSQFF.

This clone occurred a few times. The rearrangement links TRBV9 to TRBJ2-7; TRBD2 agrees at 7 bases. CDR1 is SGDLS and CDR2 is YYNGEE in the germline V gene. The CDR3 has 15 residues. After removal of 5 bases from V and 0 bases from J, the junction contained 8 bases not matched to a gene. CDR3 amino acids: CASSRSGTRSYEQYF. The DNA of the CDR3 is TGTGCCAGCAGTCGAAGCGGGACCCGCTCCTACGAGCAGTACTTC.

V and J are TRBV6-5 and TRBJ1-1; tentatively, D is TRBD1 (6 bases). This CDR3 region has 12 residues. The V gene lost 4 bases and the J gene lost 8 bases, with 11 bases spanning the gap. The germline V gene has CDR1 MNHEY and CDR2 SVGAGI. CDR3 loop: CASSFTTGEAFF. DNA of the CDR3: TGTGCCAGCAGTTTTACCACAGGGGAAGCTTTCTTT.

In its sample, this clone was seen once. The chain links TRBV6-5 to TRBJ1-1, with no clear D. The CDR3 runs 14 residues. Between the trimmed V and J ends, which lost 2 bases and 1 base, there was a span of 8 bases. Germline lookup yields CDR1 MNHEY and CDR2 SVGAGI. The CDR3 DNA reads as TGTGCCAGCAGTTACAGGGAGGGGAACACTGAAGCTTTCTTT. This translates into CASSYREGNTEAFF.

This chain links TRBV30 with TRBJ2-3, with 7 nucleotides matching TRBD2. Per germline, CDR1 GTSNPN and CDR2 SVGIG (reference sequence). This CDR3 contains 14 residues. V was pared by 0 bases and J by 5 bases, with 5 bases of the junction left unmatched. As DNA, the CDR3 is TGTGCCTGGAGTGTATCCAGCGGGAAAGATACGCAGTATTTT. Its translation is CAWSVSSGKDTQYF.